Below, one T cell receptor beta chain is given with its context. Its matching antigen is unknown. This specimen comes from a study of cytomegalovirus exposure and HLA in healthy donors. Study results and limitations: The analysis excluded some indistinguishable V segments, including TRBV6-2 and TRBV6-3. TCR beta V- and J-gene trimming, according to a later analysis, was linked to a missense DCLRE1C variant.

Germline V CDR1 and CDR2: LGHNA, YSLEER. CDR3 length: 15 amino acids. V was trimmed by 5 bases and J by 5 bases, leaving 16 bases between them. These donors counted as nominally healthy when sampled, but unrecorded immune exposures were likely. The PCR ran on 60 Vbeta and 13 Jbeta primers. TCRdb's copy holds only in-frame clones and misses some; the assay was immunoSEQ multiplex PCR. The data contain over 130,000 clones, just under 65% of them singletons. The sequence was collected from a woman aged 60-75 years in good health and CMV-seropositive. Sequencing was performed on PBMCs. The V gene is TRBV4-3, the J gene TRBJ2-1; weak D call: TRBD1 (5 bases). This CDR3 is CASSVGASSHNEQFF. The CDR3 coding sequence is TGCGCCAGCAGCGTAGGGGCGTCATCCCACAATGAGCAGTTCTTC.